The clone carrying this TCR beta chain appeared once. Its antigen is still unknown. These data originate in a study of T cell repertoires in cytomegalovirus infection. TCRdb recomputed calls from the reads with MiXCR, one row per CDR3 protein. The sample lists about 60,000 distinct CDR3 sequences, roughly 32% occurring once. Sequencing used PBMCs, sequenced either directly or after in vitro stimulation (not recorded which). The sequence was collected from a human donor in good health (CMV status not recorded). Some clones in this sample may be carry-over from other donors' samples.

For the CDR3, the DNA is TGCGCCAGCAGCTTGTTTAACGAGCAGTACTTC. It is translated as CASSLFNEQYF. The V gene is TRBV5-1, the J gene TRBJ2-7; D ambiguous. The CDR3 is 11 residues long. Per germline, CDR1 SGHRS and CDR2 YFSETQ. V was trimmed by 1 base and J by 5 bases, leaving 4 bases between them.